A single sample gave rise to the 12 T cell receptor beta chains below, sequenced in a study of blood T cell repertoires in COVID-19. Data came from immunoSEQ multiplex PCR; TCRdb stores just in-frame clones and leaves some out. The sample holds around 130,000 clones, about 89% seen once. The sequenced sample consisted of peripheral blood. The receptors derive from a man aged 45-65 years with active or convalescent COVID-19.

The chain joins TRBV3-1 (or the pseudogene TRBV3-2) to TRBJ1-3; 8 bases agree with TRBD1. Germline CDR1 LGHDT, CDR2 YNNKEL (reference sequence). The CDR3 is made up of 14 amino acids. With V trimmed by 4 bases and J by 3 bases, 2 bases remained unmatched. The CDR3 region has the DNA TGTGCCAGCAGCCCGACAGGGGTTGGAAACACCATATATTTT. Translated: CASSPTGVGNTIYF.

J is TRBJ1-2 and V is TRBV28; D unresolved. This CDR3 has 14 residues. V was cut by 6 bases and J by 2 bases, with 13 bases left in between. From germline, CDR1 is MDHEN and CDR2 SYDVKM. The CDR3 spells CASSAVDLNYGYTF. CDR3 nucleotides: TGTGCCAGCAGCGCGGTCGACCTAAACTATGGCTACACCTTC.

V and J are TRBV29-1 and TRBJ2-7, with D maybe TRBD1 (6 bases). This CDR3 has 12 amino acids. The germline V gene has CDR1 SQVTM and CDR2 ANQGSEA. V dropped 7 bases and J dropped 0 bases, with 10 bases sitting between them. The CDR3 nucleotides read TGCAGCGGGACACAGGGCTCCTACGAGCAGTACTTC. This sequence encodes CSGTQGSYEQYF.

In this sample, this clone turned up once. V is TRBV4-1 and J is TRBJ2-5, with 14 positions matching TRBD2. The CDR3 runs to 18 residues. After removal of 4 bases from V and 1 base from J, the junction contained 8 bases not matched to a gene. CDR1 and CDR2 (germline): MGHRA, YSYEKL. The CDR3 coding sequence is TGCGCCAGCAGCCGATTGGGGACTAGCGGGGGTTTCCAAGAGACCCAGTACTTC. Its translation: CASSRLGTSGGFQETQYF.

The rearrangement links TRBV15 to TRBJ2-1, with D maybe TRBD1 (5 bases). There are 15 residues in the CDR3. V lost 5 bases, J lost 4 bases, and 15 bases lay in between. Germline V lookup: CDR1 LNHNV, CDR2 YYDKDF (reference sequence). In DNA, the CDR3 is TGTGCCACCAGCCAGGATAGGGGCGCGTACAATGAGCAGTTCTTC. Its protein product is CATSQDRGAYNEQFF.

This clone was recorded only once. This sequence joins TRBV27 and TRBJ2-7, with D maybe TRBD2 (6 bases). Between the trimmed V and J ends, which lost 3 bases and 4 bases, there was a span of 13 bases. The CDR3 covers 14 residues. Germline assignment: CDR1 MNHEY and CDR2 SMNVEV (reference sequence). Here the CDR3 reads CASSFNFGRYEQYF. In nucleotides, the CDR3 is TGTGCCAGCAGTTTTAACTTTGGGAGGTACGAGCAGTACTTC.

The V gene is TRBV4-1, the J gene TRBJ1-2, with D hard to call. The CDR3 spans 16 residues. The V gene's germline CDR1 is MGHRA and CDR2 YSYEKL. Deletions cut 0 bases from V and 3 bases from J, with 14 bases between. The CDR3 sequence is CASSQDAPGIHYGYTF. CDR3 nucleotide sequence: TGCGCCAGCAGCCAAGATGCCCCGGGTATCCACTATGGCTACACCTTC.

The V gene is TRBV7-8, the J gene TRBJ1-4; 9 bases map to TRBD1. CDR3 length equals 16 residues. Germline CDR1 reads SGHVS; CDR2 reads FQNEAQ. The J segment lost 7 bases and the V segment lost 0 bases, leaving 6 bases of the junction unmatched. The CDR3 DNA reads as TGTGCCAGCAGCTTAGCGCTAGCGACAGGGGGTGAAAAACTGTTTTTT. This codes for CASSLALATGGEKLFF.

The chain combines TRBV20-1 with TRBJ2-7, with D maybe TRBD1 (5 bases). This CDR3 is 11 amino acids long. V was trimmed by 6 bases and J by 4 bases, leaving 10 bases between them. Germline V lookup: CDR1 DFQATT, CDR2 SNEGSKA (reference sequence). CDR3 coding DNA: TGCAGTGCGGGCGACAGATACGAGCAGTACTTC. It codes for CSAGDRYEQYF.

This clone showed up just a few times. The chain uses TRBV2 and TRBJ2-1, with 10 bases matching TRBD2. The CDR3 spans 14 residues. Germline CDR1 and CDR2: SNHLY and FYNNEI. Trimming at V came to 2 bases and at J to 9 bases, leaving 4 bases not matched to a gene. The CDR3 DNA sequence: TGTGCCAGCAGTGAACTAGCGGGAGCTCTTGAGCAGTTCTTC. Its protein product is CASSELAGALEQFF.

The chain combines TRBV30 with TRBJ2-5; 9 bases fit TRBD2. The CDR3 runs to 13 residues. V dropped 3 bases and J dropped 1; count of bases not matched to a gene: 0. CDR1 is GTSNPN, CDR2 SVGIG, per germline (reference sequence). The chain's CDR3 is CAWRTSGQETQYF. As DNA, the CDR3 is TGTGCCTGGAGGACTAGCGGCCAAGAGACCCAGTACTTC.

The chain recombines TRBV5-1 with TRBJ1-5; D gene ambiguous. Germline CDR1 and CDR2: SGHRS and YFSETQ. The CDR3 length is 14 residues. The ends were cut back, 0 bases at V and 3 bases at J, with 7 bases in the middle. In nucleotides, the CDR3 is TGCGCCAGCAGCTTGGGAGGCAACAATCAGCCCCAGCATTTT. Translating it yields CASSLGGNNQPQHF.